The following is a TCR beta chain sequence with its context. Its antigen is unknown. A much bigger clone sits one base away, suggesting this may be a read error. V shed 2 bases and J shed 3 bases, with 12 bases lying between them. Germline V gene data show CDR1 as SGHKS and CDR2 as YYEKEE (reference sequence). The CDR3 sequence is 14 residues long. The data derive from a study of T-cell reconstitution after alpha-beta-depleted transplantation in children. The TCRbeta library was prepared with unique molecular identifiers. MiXCR, run by TCRdb on the PCR reads, gives a single entry per CDR3 protein. The sample has fewer than 350,000 distinct CDR3 sequences, 10% seen once. Study-level points and caveats: Some patients' high day-60 TCRbeta diversity was traced to surviving recipient T cells and thymic progenitors.

This TCR derives from a boy under two years old with acute myeloid leukemia, due to receive a stem cell transplant. The chain links TRBV5-5 to TRBJ2-7; D unresolved. The sequencing here drew on PBMCs, taken before TCRalphabeta/CD19-depleted stem cell transplant. The CDR3 reads CASSFWPRGYEQYF. The CDR3 region has the DNA TGTGCCAGCAGCTTTTGGCCTAGAGGCTACGAGCAGTACTTC.